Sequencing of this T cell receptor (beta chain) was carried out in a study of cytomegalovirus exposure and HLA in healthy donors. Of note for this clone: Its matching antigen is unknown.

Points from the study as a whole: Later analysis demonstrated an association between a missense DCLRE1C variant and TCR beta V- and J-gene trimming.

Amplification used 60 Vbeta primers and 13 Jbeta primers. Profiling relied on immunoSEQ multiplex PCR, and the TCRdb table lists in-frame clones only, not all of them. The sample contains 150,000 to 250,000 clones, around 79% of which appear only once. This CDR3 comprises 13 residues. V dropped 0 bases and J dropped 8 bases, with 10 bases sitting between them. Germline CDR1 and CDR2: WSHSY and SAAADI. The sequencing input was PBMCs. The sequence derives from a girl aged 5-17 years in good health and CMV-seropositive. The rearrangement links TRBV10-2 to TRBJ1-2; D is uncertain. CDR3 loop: CASSESEAGGYTF. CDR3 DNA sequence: TGCGCCAGCAGTGAGTCGGAGGCCGGGGGCTACACCTTC.